The rows below give T cell receptor beta chains drawn from one sample of a study of cytomegalovirus exposure and HLA in healthy donors. Sequencing was performed with immunoSEQ multiplex PCR; in TCRdb, only in-frame clones are kept and a portion is missing. The sample has more than 150,000 clones; approximately 84% are singletons. The sequencing sample was made of PBMCs. Receptors were obtained from a woman aged 30 to 39 in good health and CMV-seropositive. Each CDR3 is given with its conserved first and last residue. A D gene is named only where the DNA matches it firmly. Size values are once, few and many counts, or a class for expanded clones, and some rows have none.

d_call: .
j_call: TRBJ2-1
clone_size: .
v_call: TRBV5-1
cdr3_nt: TGCGCCAGCAGCTCCAGACAGACAAACAATGAGCAGTTCTTC
cdr3_aa: CASSSRQTNNEQFF

d_call: .
j_call: TRBJ2-5
clone_size: .
v_call: TRBV5-8
cdr3_nt: TGTGCCAGCAGCTTGGGCAGTCAAGAGACCCAGTACTTC
cdr3_aa: CASSLGSQETQYF

d_call: TRBD1
j_call: TRBJ1-4
clone_size: .
v_call: TRBV28
cdr3_nt: TGTGCCAGCAGTTTGGACAGGGCCCCTAATGAAAAACTGTTTTTT
cdr3_aa: CASSLDRAPNEKLFF

d_call: .
j_call: TRBJ2-2
clone_size: .
v_call: TRBV6-1
cdr3_nt: TGTGCCAGCAGTGAAATGGTCCTACCGAACACCGGGGAGCTGTTTTTT
cdr3_aa: CASSEMVLPNTGELFF

d_call: TRBD1
j_call: TRBJ2-7
clone_size: .
v_call: TRBV19
cdr3_nt: TGTGCCAGTAAGGCGACAGGGGATCTCAGGGAGCAGTACTTC
cdr3_aa: CASKATGDLREQYF

d_call: TRBD1
j_call: TRBJ1-5
clone_size: .
v_call: TRBV19
cdr3_nt: TGTGCCAGTTACTTAGGGACAGGGGATCAGCCCCAGCATTTT
cdr3_aa: CASYLGTGDQPQHF

d_call: TRBD1
j_call: TRBJ1-1
clone_size: .
v_call: TRBV19
cdr3_nt: TGTGCCAGTACTCCTCACAGGGGCACTGAAGCTTTCTTT
cdr3_aa: CASTPHRGTEAFF

d_call: .
j_call: TRBJ1-2
clone_size: .
v_call: TRBV2
cdr3_nt: TGTGCCACTGCGGGGAGACTCTCTAACTATGGCTACACCTTC
cdr3_aa: CATAGRLSNYGYTF

d_call: TRBD2
j_call: TRBJ2-1
clone_size: .
v_call: TRBV6-5
cdr3_nt: TGTGCCAGCAGTTACGTACTAGCGGGGGGCAATGAGCAGTTCTTC
cdr3_aa: CASSYVLAGGNEQFF

d_call: TRBD2
j_call: TRBJ2-7
clone_size: .
v_call: TRBV6-5
cdr3_nt: TGTGCCAGCAGCGGGCTAGCGGGAGGGGTGACCGAGCAGTACTTC
cdr3_aa: CASSGLAGGVTEQYF

d_call: TRBD2
j_call: TRBJ2-3
clone_size: .
v_call: TRBV10-1
cdr3_nt: TGCGCCAGCAGCCCTAGCGGGCGCACAGATACGCAGTATTTT
cdr3_aa: CASSPSGRTDTQYF

d_call: .
j_call: TRBJ2-5
clone_size: few
v_call: TRBV10-3
cdr3_nt: TGTGCCATCAGGCCGGGACTCCAAGAGACCCAGTACTTC
cdr3_aa: CAIRPGLQETQYF

d_call: TRBD2
j_call: TRBJ2-1
clone_size: few
v_call: TRBV7-9
cdr3_nt: TGTGCCAGCAGCTTACTCGCGGGAGGCCCCCAGATCTTC
cdr3_aa: CASSLLAGGPQIF

d_call: TRBD2
j_call: TRBJ2-2
clone_size: .
v_call: TRBV19
cdr3_nt: TGTGCCAGTACCCGGACACCTCTAGCGGGAGGCACCGGGGAGCTGTTTTTT
cdr3_aa: CASTRTPLAGGTGELFF

d_call: .
j_call: TRBJ1-4
clone_size: .
v_call: TRBV7-9
cdr3_nt: TGTGCCAGCAGCTTAAGTCGACAGGCAACTAATGAAAAACTGTTTTTT
cdr3_aa: CASSLSRQATNEKLFF

d_call: TRBD2
j_call: TRBJ2-3
clone_size: .
v_call: TRBV5-1
cdr3_nt: TGCGCCAGCAGCTCGGGGGAGCTAGCGGGGGGTTCAGATACGCAGTATTTT
cdr3_aa: CASSSGELAGGSDTQYF

d_call: .
j_call: TRBJ2-7
clone_size: .
v_call: TRBV2
cdr3_nt: TGTGCCACCAATGGAGGGACGGCCTCCTACGAGCAGTACTTC
cdr3_aa: CATNGGTASYEQYF

d_call: TRBD1
j_call: TRBJ1-5
clone_size: .
v_call: TRBV18
cdr3_nt: TGTGCCAGCTCACCCCCAGGGGGAAATCAGCCCCAGCATTTT
cdr3_aa: CASSPPGGNQPQHF

d_call: .
j_call: TRBJ1-2
clone_size: .
v_call: TRBV7-2
cdr3_nt: TGTGCCAGCAGCTTAGTCGGACAGCCTTCTAACTATGGCTACACCTTC
cdr3_aa: CASSLVGQPSNYGYTF

d_call: .
j_call: TRBJ2-3
clone_size: .
v_call: TRBV27
cdr3_nt: TGTGCCAGCAGTGAGAGACTTCTTCCTACGCAGTATTTT
cdr3_aa: CASSERLLPTQYF

d_call: .
j_call: TRBJ2-1
clone_size: .
v_call: TRBV5-1
cdr3_nt: TGCGCCAGCAGACCCTATGGTACCTACAATGAGCAGTTCTTC
cdr3_aa: CASRPYGTYNEQFF

d_call: TRBD1
j_call: TRBJ2-5
clone_size: .
v_call: TRBV11-2
cdr3_nt: TGTGCCAGCAGCTTAGCAGGGGGGACCCAGTACTTC
cdr3_aa: CASSLAGGTQYF

d_call: .
j_call: TRBJ2-2
clone_size: .
v_call: TRBV5-1
cdr3_nt: TGCGCCAGCAGCTTGGCCACAGTTGGCAGCCCGAACACCGGGGAGCTGTTTTTT
cdr3_aa: CASSLATVGSPNTGELFF

d_call: .
j_call: TRBJ2-1
clone_size: .
v_call: TRBV5-1
cdr3_nt: TGCGCCAGCAGTTCGCGGAGCTCCTACAATGAGCAGTTCTTC
cdr3_aa: CASSSRSSYNEQFF

d_call: .
j_call: TRBJ2-1
clone_size: .
v_call: TRBV27
cdr3_nt: TGTGCCAGCAGTTTTTCCGGGAGCTCCTACAATGAGCAGTTCTTC
cdr3_aa: CASSFSGSSYNEQFF

d_call: .
j_call: TRBJ1-1
clone_size: .
v_call: TRBV13
cdr3_nt: TGTGCCAGCAGCCTACAGGGTGGTGCCACTGAAGCTTTCTTT
cdr3_aa: CASSLQGGATEAFF

d_call: TRBD2
j_call: TRBJ2-7
clone_size: .
v_call: TRBV9
cdr3_nt: TGTGCCAGCAGCGTAGTCGGAGCGGGAGTGGACGAGCAGTACTTC
cdr3_aa: CASSVVGAGVDEQYF

d_call: TRBD1
j_call: TRBJ2-3
clone_size: .
v_call: TRBV5-1
cdr3_nt: TGCGCCAGCAGCTTGTTGCGGCAGGGGGCAGGAGATACGCAGTATTTT
cdr3_aa: CASSLLRQGAGDTQYF

d_call: TRBD1
j_call: TRBJ1-2
clone_size: once
v_call: TRBV28
cdr3_nt: TGTGCCAGCAGTTCGCCGGGACAGAACTATGGCTACACCTTC
cdr3_aa: CASSSPGQNYGYTF

d_call: TRBD1
j_call: TRBJ1-6
clone_size: once
v_call: TRBV29-1
cdr3_nt: TGCAGCGTGAAAATAGGGACAGGGGAAAATTCACCCCTCCACTTT
cdr3_aa: CSVKIGTGENSPLHF

d_call: TRBD2
j_call: TRBJ2-7
clone_size: .
v_call: TRBV4-3
cdr3_nt: TGCGCCAGCAGCCAAGATTCCCTAGCGGGAGGGGAGCAGTACTTC
cdr3_aa: CASSQDSLAGGEQYF

d_call: TRBD1
j_call: TRBJ1-2
clone_size: .
v_call: TRBV9
cdr3_nt: TGTGCCAGCAACGACAGGGGCTATGGCTACACCTTC
cdr3_aa: CASNDRGYGYTF

d_call: TRBD1
j_call: TRBJ1-1
clone_size: .
v_call: TRBV7-9
cdr3_nt: TGTTCCAGCAGCCCTCTAACAGGGGGCGCGGTCACTGAAGCTTTCTTT
cdr3_aa: CSSSPLTGGAVTEAFF

d_call: TRBD2
j_call: TRBJ2-2
clone_size: .
v_call: TRBV7-2
cdr3_nt: TGTGCCAGCAGAACCGGGACTAGCGGGACTAGGGGGGAGCTGTTTTTT
cdr3_aa: CASRTGTSGTRGELFF

d_call: .
j_call: TRBJ2-2
clone_size: .
v_call: TRBV4-3
cdr3_nt: TGCGCCAGCAGCCAAGTTGGGGGGATGGGCACCGGGGAGCTGTTTTTT
cdr3_aa: CASSQVGGMGTGELFF

d_call: .
j_call: TRBJ2-5
clone_size: .
v_call: TRBV13
cdr3_nt: TGTGCCAGCAGCTCAGGGAACGGGGAGACCCAGTACTTC
cdr3_aa: CASSSGNGETQYF

d_call: .
j_call: TRBJ2-5
clone_size: .
v_call: TRBV25-1
cdr3_nt: TGTGCCAGCAGTGATACTCGTGAGATTATGGAGACCCAGTACTTC
cdr3_aa: CASSDTREIMETQYF

d_call: .
j_call: TRBJ2-3
clone_size: .
v_call: TRBV9
cdr3_nt: TGTGCCAGCAGCGACGCACTCCTCGGGAGAACAGATACGCAGTATTTT
cdr3_aa: CASSDALLGRTDTQYF

d_call: TRBD2
j_call: TRBJ2-7
clone_size: .
v_call: TRBV18
cdr3_nt: TGTGCCAGCTCTCCAACGGGAGGTAGCGGGATTCTAGCGCGCGAGCAGTACTTC
cdr3_aa: CASSPTGGSGILAREQYF

d_call: .
j_call: TRBJ1-5
clone_size: .
v_call: TRBV6-1
cdr3_nt: TGTGCCAGCAGTGGGGATGGGGGCCAGCCCCAGCATTTT
cdr3_aa: CASSGDGGQPQHF

d_call: TRBD1
j_call: TRBJ1-5
clone_size: .
v_call: TRBV6-7
cdr3_nt: TGTGCCAGCAGTTACTCTCGGGACAGGGAGGATCAGCCCCAGCATTTT
cdr3_aa: CASSYSRDREDQPQHF

d_call: .
j_call: TRBJ2-3
clone_size: .
v_call: TRBV11-2
cdr3_nt: TGTGCCAGCAGCTTCAAGGGCAGGGGTAGCACAGATACGCAGTATTTT
cdr3_aa: CASSFKGRGSTDTQYF

d_call: TRBD1
j_call: TRBJ1-2
clone_size: .
v_call: TRBV11-1
cdr3_nt: TGTGCCAGCAGCCTGGACAGGGATGGCTACACCTTC
cdr3_aa: CASSLDRDGYTF

d_call: .
j_call: TRBJ2-3
clone_size: .
v_call: TRBV5-6
cdr3_nt: TGTGCCAGCAGAATCGGGACAGATACGCAGTATTTT
cdr3_aa: CASRIGTDTQYF

d_call: TRBD1
j_call: TRBJ2-7
clone_size: .
v_call: TRBV5-1
cdr3_nt: TGCGCCAGCAGCACCGGGACAGCCGCCTACGAGCAGTACTTC
cdr3_aa: CASSTGTAAYEQYF

d_call: .
j_call: TRBJ1-2
clone_size: .
v_call: TRBV10-3
cdr3_nt: TGTGCCATCAGTGAGTCGGCGGCGTATGGCTACACCTTC
cdr3_aa: CAISESAAYGYTF

d_call: TRBD1
j_call: TRBJ2-7
clone_size: .
v_call: TRBV10-3
cdr3_nt: TGTGCCATCAGTGAGTCGGTTGACAGGGCCGAGCAGTACTTC
cdr3_aa: CAISESVDRAEQYF

d_call: TRBD1
j_call: TRBJ1-5
clone_size: .
v_call: TRBV7-9
cdr3_nt: TGTGCCAGCAGCTTAGCGGGACAGGGCTTCGATCAGCCCCAGCATTTT
cdr3_aa: CASSLAGQGFDQPQHF

d_call: .
j_call: TRBJ1-5
clone_size: .
v_call: TRBV9
cdr3_nt: TGTGCCAGCAGGAGTGGGAGGTCGATCCAGCCCCAGCATTTT
cdr3_aa: CASRSGRSIQPQHF

d_call: TRBD1
j_call: TRBJ2-3
clone_size: once
v_call: TRBV5-1
cdr3_nt: TGCGCCAGCAGCTTGGGGACAGGGGGCAATACAGATACGCAGTATTTT
cdr3_aa: CASSLGTGGNTDTQYF

d_call: .
j_call: TRBJ1-2
clone_size: .
v_call: TRBV15
cdr3_nt: TGTGCCACCAGCAGAGAACGCAACGAGAAAGGCTACACCTTC
cdr3_aa: CATSRERNEKGYTF

d_call: .
j_call: TRBJ2-1
clone_size: .
v_call: TRBV6-1
cdr3_nt: TGTGCCAGCAGTGAAGGGCTAGCACATGAGCAGTTCTTC
cdr3_aa: CASSEGLAHEQFF